The source of this T cell receptor beta chain is a study of T cells after yellow fever vaccination. TCRdb called the 5' RACE reads again in MiXCR, with one record for every CDR3 protein. This table holds under 350,000 distinct CDR3 sequences, about 4% found once. Sequencing was performed on PBMCs, taken 5 days after the yellow fever booster vaccination. This clonotype was obtained from a man aged 18 to 29 who received the YFV17D yellow fever vaccine.

This CDR3 reads CASSLPGDV. DNA for the CDR3: TGTGCCAGCAGCTTACCTGGGGACGTC. This chain uses TRBV7-2 with TRBJ2-7; D uncertain. Germline CDR1 SGHTA, CDR2 FQGNSA. The CDR3 covers 9 residues.